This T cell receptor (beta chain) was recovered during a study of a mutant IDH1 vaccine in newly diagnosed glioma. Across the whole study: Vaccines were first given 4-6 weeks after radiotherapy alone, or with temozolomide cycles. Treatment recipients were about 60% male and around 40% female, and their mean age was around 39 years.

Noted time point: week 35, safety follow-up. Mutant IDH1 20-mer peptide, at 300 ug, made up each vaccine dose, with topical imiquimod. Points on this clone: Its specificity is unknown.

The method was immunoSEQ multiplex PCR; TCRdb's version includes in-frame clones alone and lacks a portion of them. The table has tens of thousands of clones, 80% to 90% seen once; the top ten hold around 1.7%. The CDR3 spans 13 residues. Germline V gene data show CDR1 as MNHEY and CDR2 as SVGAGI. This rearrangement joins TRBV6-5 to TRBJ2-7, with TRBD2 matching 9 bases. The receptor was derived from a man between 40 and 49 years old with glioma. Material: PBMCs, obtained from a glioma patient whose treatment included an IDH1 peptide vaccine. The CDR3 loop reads CATRLAVSYEQYF. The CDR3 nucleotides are TGTGCTACCAGACTAGCGGTTAGCTACGAGCAGTACTTC.